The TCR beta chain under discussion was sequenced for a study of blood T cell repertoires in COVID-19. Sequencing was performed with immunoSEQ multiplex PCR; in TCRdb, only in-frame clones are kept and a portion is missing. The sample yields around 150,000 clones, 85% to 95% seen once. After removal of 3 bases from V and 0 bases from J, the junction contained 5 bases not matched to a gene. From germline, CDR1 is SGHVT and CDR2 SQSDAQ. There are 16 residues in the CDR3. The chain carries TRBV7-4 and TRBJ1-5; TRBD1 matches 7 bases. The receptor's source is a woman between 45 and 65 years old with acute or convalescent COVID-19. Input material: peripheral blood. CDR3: CASSFQGDCSNQPQHF. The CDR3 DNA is TGTGCCAGCAGCTTTCAGGGGGATTGTAGCAATCAGCCCCAGCATTTT.